Listed below are T cell receptor beta chains from one sample, sequenced in a study of cytomegalovirus exposure and HLA in healthy donors. Clones were read by immunoSEQ multiplex PCR, and TCRdb kept only the in-frame ones, dropping some. The data hold more than 30,000 clones, with about 74% observed a single time. The sample was PBMCs. These receptors were collected from a young man in good health and CMV-seronegative. Each CDR3 is given with its conserved first and last residue. Each record gives: V gene, J gene, D gene, clone size, CDR3 length, CDR3 DNA, CDR3 protein. The D gene is left open where the match is weak. Rows give clone size only sometimes, using once, few, many, or a class for an expanded clone.

>TRBV5-5|TRBJ1-5|NA|NA|15
TGTGCCAGCAGCTTAACACAGGCCAGCAATCAGCCCCAGCATTTT
CASSLTQASNQPQHF
>TRBV10-3|TRBJ2-5|NA|NA|14
TGTGCCATCAGGGACGGACAGAACCAAGAGACCCAGTACTTC
CAIRDGQNQETQYF
>TRBV5-8|TRBJ2-3|NA|few|15
TGTGCCAGCAGTCGTCCCGGGACTCTCACAGATACGCAGTATTTT
CASSRPGTLTDTQYF
>TRBV5-1|TRBJ1-1|NA|NA|14
TGCGCCAGCAAACTAGGTGATCTGAACACTGAAGCTTTCTTT
CASKLGDLNTEAFF
>TRBV29-1|TRBJ2-2|TRBD2|NA|17
TGCAGCGTTGAGTATCCTAGCGGGAGGGCGGGGACCGGGGAGCTGTTTTTT
CSVEYPSGRAGTGELFF
>TRBV7-6|TRBJ2-7|TRBD2|NA|15
TGTGCCAGCAGCCCGGGGACTAGCCCTACCTACGAGCAGTACTTC
CASSPGTSPTYEQYF
>TRBV19|TRBJ1-1|NA|NA|11
TGTGCCAGTAACAGTGTTACTGAAGCTTTCTTT
CASNSVTEAFF
>TRBV27|TRBJ2-7|TRBD1|NA|13
TGTGCCAGCAGCACTTGGACAGGCTACGAGCAGTACTTC
CASSTWTGYEQYF
>TRBV9|TRBJ2-3|NA|NA|14
TGTGCCAGCAGCGTAGCCACACCCACAGATACGCAGTATTTT
CASSVATPTDTQYF
>TRBV4-1|TRBJ2-2|TRBD2|once|21
TGCGCCAGCAGCCAAACCGGACTAGCGGGGGCGCGTCCCGAGGCTAGGAGGGAGCTGTTTTTT
CASSQTGLAGARPEARRELFF
>TRBV7-8|TRBJ2-5|NA|few|11
TGTGCCAGCAGCTTAGGGCAAACCCAGTACTTC
CASSLGQTQYF
>TRBV5-4|TRBJ2-1|TRBD1|NA|15
TGTGCCAGTCAACTTAGGACAGGGGGCTACAATGAGCAGTTCTTC
CASQLRTGGYNEQFF
>TRBV10-1|TRBJ2-1|NA|NA|13
TGCGCCAGCAGTGAGTCGGCAGGGCGCGAGCAGTTCTTC
CASSESAGREQFF
>TRBV6-1|TRBJ2-3|TRBD1|NA|14
TGTGCCAGCACCCCATTAGGCGGACAGGGGGCGCAGTATTTT
CASTPLGGQGAQYF
>TRBV4-2|TRBJ1-2|NA|NA|17
TGTGCCAGCAGCCGCCGCGCCCAGAGTACAGCCAACTATGGCTACACCTTC
CASSRRAQSTANYGYTF
>TRBV18|TRBJ2-2|TRBD1|NA|15
TGTGCCAGCTCACCAGGGACAGGGGGCATCGGGGAGCTGTTTTTT
CASSPGTGGIGELFF
>TRBV19|TRBJ2-5|NA|NA|13
TGTGCCAGTAGTATCACTCCATCCGGGACCCAGTACTTC
CASSITPSGTQYF
>TRBV2|TRBJ1-5|NA|NA|14
TGTGCCAGCAGTCGCAGGGGAATCAATCAGCCCCAGCATTTT
CASSRRGINQPQHF
>TRBV2|TRBJ2-5|TRBD2|NA|14
TGTGCCAGCAGTGAAGGGCTAGCGGGTGGGACCCAGTACTTC
CASSEGLAGGTQYF
>TRBV5-5|TRBJ2-1|NA|few|15
TGTGCCAGCAGCTCCTCGGGACTTTCCTACAATGAGCAGTTCTTC
CASSSSGLSYNEQFF
>TRBV30|TRBJ2-7|TRBD2|NA|14
TGTGCCTGGATTCGGAGCGGGAGACTTTTCGAGCAGTACTTC
CAWIRSGRLFEQYF
>TRBV11-2|TRBJ2-7|TRBD2|once|15
TGTGCCAGCAGGCGCGCGGGAGGAAGAGGGTACGAGCAGTACTTC
CASRRAGGRGYEQYF
>TRBV13|TRBJ2-7|TRBD2|NA|16
TGTGCCAGCAGCATCGGACTAGCGGGGTCACATTACGAGCAGTACTTC
CASSIGLAGSHYEQYF
>TRBV19|TRBJ2-5|TRBD2|NA|13
TGTGCCAGTAGTCTTACTAGCGGAGAGACCCAGTACTTC
CASSLTSGETQYF
>TRBV28|TRBJ2-7|NA|NA|16
TGTGCCAGCAGTTTTAATAGTAGGGGGGGCACCTACGAGCAGTACTTC
CASSFNSRGGTYEQYF
>TRBV1|TRBJ1-1|NA|NA|18
TGCACCAGCAGCCAAGGGGGACAGTATAGAATCATGAACACTGAAGCTTTCTTT
CTSSQGGQYRIMNTEAFF
>TRBV4-2|TRBJ1-5|NA|NA|13
TGTGCCAGCAGTGCTCCAGGGAATCAGCCCCAGCATTTT
CASSAPGNQPQHF
>TRBV28|TRBJ1-2|TRBD1|NA|13
TGTGCCAGCAGTGACCCAGGGGGCTATGGCTACACCTTC
CASSDPGGYGYTF
>TRBV7-2|TRBJ1-2|NA|NA|11
TGTGCCCAGCGGACCGGCCGAGGCTACACCTTC
CAQRTGRGYTF
>TRBV10-3|TRBJ2-5|TRBD1|NA|15
TGTGCCATCAGTGATGAGGGACAGGGAGAGGAGACCCAGTACTTC
CAISDEGQGEETQYF
>TRBV30|TRBJ2-1|NA|NA|12
TGTGCCGCATCAGATATCACAAATGAGCAGTTCTTC
CAASDITNEQFF
>TRBV27|TRBJ2-1|TRBD2|NA|16
TGTGCCAGCAGTTTATATGGTAGCGGGGGTACTGGAGAGCAGTTCTTC
CASSLYGSGGTGEQFF
>TRBV7-8|TRBJ2-1|TRBD2|once|15
TGTGCCAGCAGCCAACTAGCGGGAGATTACAATGAGCAGTTCTTC
CASSQLAGDYNEQFF
>TRBV28|TRBJ1-1|TRBD1|NA|16
TGTGCCAGCGCCGGGACAGGGGGCATTTCGAACACTGAAGCTTTCTTT
CASAGTGGISNTEAFF
>TRBV10-3|TRBJ2-7|TRBD1|NA|15
TGTGCCATCAGTGAGAAAGGACAGGGAGGTGGCGAGCAGTACTTC
CAISEKGQGGGEQYF
>TRBV4-1|TRBJ1-3|NA|NA|13
TGCGCCAGCAGCCAACCAGGGGAAAACACCATATATTTT
CASSQPGENTIYF
>TRBV19|TRBJ2-3|NA|NA|14
TGTGCCAGTAGTATTGTAGCGTCAGGAGATACGCAGTATTTT
CASSIVASGDTQYF
>TRBV29-1|TRBJ2-1|NA|NA|15
TGCAGCGTTGAAGATTCGGGGAATAGGTACAATGAGCAGTTCTTC
CSVEDSGNRYNEQFF
>TRBV6-1|TRBJ1-5|NA|few|15
TGTGCCAGCAGACAGGCCCAATATAGCAATCAGCCCCAGCATTTT
CASRQAQYSNQPQHF
>TRBV4-1|TRBJ1-4|NA|NA|16
TGCGCCAGCAGCCAAGATTCGCCCGGGTTTTACGAAAAACTGTTTTTT
CASSQDSPGFYEKLFF
>TRBV7-8|TRBJ2-5|TRBD1|NA|16
TGTGCCAGCAGCTTAGTCGCAGGGGGTATGGGAGAGACCCAGTACTTC
CASSLVAGGMGETQYF
>TRBV6-1|TRBJ2-7|TRBD2|few|15
TGTGCCAGCAGTGTGTGGACTAGCGTAACCTACGAGCAGTACTTC
CASSVWTSVTYEQYF